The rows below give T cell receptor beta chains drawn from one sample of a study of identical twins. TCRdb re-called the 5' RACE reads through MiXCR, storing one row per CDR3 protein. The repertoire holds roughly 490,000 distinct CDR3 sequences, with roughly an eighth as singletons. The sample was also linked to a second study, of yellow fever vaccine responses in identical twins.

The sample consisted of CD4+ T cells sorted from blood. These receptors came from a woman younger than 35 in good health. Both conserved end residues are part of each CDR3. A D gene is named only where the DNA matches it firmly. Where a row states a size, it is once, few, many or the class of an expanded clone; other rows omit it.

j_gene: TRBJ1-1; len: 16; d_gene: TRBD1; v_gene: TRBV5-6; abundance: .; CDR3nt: TGTGCCAGCAGCGCATCCGGGACAGGGCGTGACACTGAAGCTTTCTTT; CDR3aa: CASSASGTGRDTEAFF
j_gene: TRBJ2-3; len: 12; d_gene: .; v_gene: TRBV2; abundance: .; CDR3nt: TGTGCCAGCAAACCGGACGCGGATACGCAGTATTTT; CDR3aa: CASKPDADTQYF
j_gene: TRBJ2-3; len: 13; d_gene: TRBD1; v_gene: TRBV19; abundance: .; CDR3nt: TGTGCCAGTACGGGACAGGGGTCAGATACGCAGTATTTT; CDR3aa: CASTGQGSDTQYF
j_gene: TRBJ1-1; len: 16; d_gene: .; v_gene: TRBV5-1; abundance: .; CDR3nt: TGCGCCAGCAGCTTGGTTGGGGCAGGGGAGAACACTGAAGCTTTCTTT; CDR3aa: CASSLVGAGENTEAFF
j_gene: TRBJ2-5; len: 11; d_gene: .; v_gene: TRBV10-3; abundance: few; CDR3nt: TGTGCCACCTTCGGGTCGGAGACCCAGTACTTC; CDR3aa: CATFGSETQYF
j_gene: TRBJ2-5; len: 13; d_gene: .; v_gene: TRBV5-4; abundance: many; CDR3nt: TGTGCCAGCAGCTATGGGTTCGAGGAGACCCAGTACTTC; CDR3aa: CASSYGFEETQYF
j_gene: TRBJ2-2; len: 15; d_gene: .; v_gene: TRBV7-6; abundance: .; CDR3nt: TGTGCCAGCAGCTTAATCCAGGGAGACACCGGGGAGCTGTTTTTT; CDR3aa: CASSLIQGDTGELFF
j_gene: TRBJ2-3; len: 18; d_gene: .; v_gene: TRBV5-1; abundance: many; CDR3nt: TGCGCCAGCAGCTTGGCTCAGGCAACGGGCACACACACAGATACGCAGTATTTT; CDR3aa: CASSLAQATGTHTDTQYF
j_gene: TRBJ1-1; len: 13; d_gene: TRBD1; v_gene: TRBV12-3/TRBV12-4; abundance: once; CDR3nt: TGTGCCAGCAGACCTGGACAGGGGTCTGAAGCTTTCTTT; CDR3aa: CASRPGQGSEAFF
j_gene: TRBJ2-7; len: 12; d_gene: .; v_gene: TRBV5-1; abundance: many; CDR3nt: TGCGCCAGCAGCTTAGACACTTACGAGCAGTACTTC; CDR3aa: CASSLDTYEQYF
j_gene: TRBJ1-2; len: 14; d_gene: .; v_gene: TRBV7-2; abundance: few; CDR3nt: TGTGCCAGCAGCCCCTCCAGAGCCCAAGGGGGCTACACCTTC; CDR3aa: CASSPSRAQGGYTF
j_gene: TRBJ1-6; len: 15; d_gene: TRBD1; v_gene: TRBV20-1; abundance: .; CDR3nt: TGCAGTGCTAGAGATAAAGGGACAGATAATTCACCCCTCCACTTT; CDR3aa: CSARDKGTDNSPLHF
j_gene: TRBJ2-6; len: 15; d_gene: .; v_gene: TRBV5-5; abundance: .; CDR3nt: TGTGCCAGCAGCTCGGGAGAGAGTAAGGCCAACGTCCTGACTTTC; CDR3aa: CASSSGESKANVLTF
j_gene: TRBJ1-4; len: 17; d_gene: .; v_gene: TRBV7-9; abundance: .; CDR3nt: TGTGCCAGCAGCCCACCGTTTAATGGGGCAACTAATGAAAAACTGTTTTTT; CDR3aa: CASSPPFNGATNEKLFF
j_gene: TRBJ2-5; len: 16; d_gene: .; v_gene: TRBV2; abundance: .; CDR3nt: TGTGCCAGCAGTGTCCGAGAGGGCTCTCCAAGTGAGACCCAGTACTTC; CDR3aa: CASSVREGSPSETQYF
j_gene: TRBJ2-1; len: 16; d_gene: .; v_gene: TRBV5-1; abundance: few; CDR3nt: TGCGCCAGCAGCTTGACCGACAGGGGAGGGGACAATGAGCAGTTCTTC; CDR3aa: CASSLTDRGGDNEQFF
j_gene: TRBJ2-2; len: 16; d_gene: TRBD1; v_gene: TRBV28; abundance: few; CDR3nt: TGTGCCAGCAGCACCCCGGGACAGGGTTACACCGGGGAGCTGTTTTTT; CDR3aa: CASSTPGQGYTGELFF
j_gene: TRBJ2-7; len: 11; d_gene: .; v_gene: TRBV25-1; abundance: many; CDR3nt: TGTGCCAGCAGTGCGGGACATCTCCTGTACTTC; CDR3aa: CASSAGHLLYF
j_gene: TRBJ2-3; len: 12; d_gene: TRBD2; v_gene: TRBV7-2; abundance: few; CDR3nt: TGTGCCAGCAGCTTAAGTGGACTAGCGCTCTTTTTT; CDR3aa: CASSLSGLALFF
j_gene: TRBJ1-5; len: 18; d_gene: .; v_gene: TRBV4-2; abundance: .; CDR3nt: TGTGCCAGCAGCCACGGATCGAGCCTGACAGCCTTTAATCAGCCCCAGCATTTT; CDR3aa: CASSHGSSLTAFNQPQHF
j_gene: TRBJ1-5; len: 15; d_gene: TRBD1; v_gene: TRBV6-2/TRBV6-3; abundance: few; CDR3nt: TGTGCCAGCAGTTCTGACAGGGGCTCGGGTCAGCCCCAGCATTTT; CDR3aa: CASSSDRGSGQPQHF
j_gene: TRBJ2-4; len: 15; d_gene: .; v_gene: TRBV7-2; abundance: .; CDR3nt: TGTGCCAGCAGCCCGCGTGGGGGAAGGGCGGACATTCAGTACTTC; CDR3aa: CASSPRGGRADIQYF
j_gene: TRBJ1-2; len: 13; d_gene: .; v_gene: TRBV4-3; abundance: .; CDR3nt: TGCGCCAGCAGCCAAGCGGGTGGGCAAGGCTACACCTTC; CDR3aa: CASSQAGGQGYTF
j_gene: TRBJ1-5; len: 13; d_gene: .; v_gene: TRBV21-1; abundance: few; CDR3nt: TGTGCCAGCAGTGATGAGCTGGGTCAGCCCCAGCATTTT; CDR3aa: CASSDELGQPQHF
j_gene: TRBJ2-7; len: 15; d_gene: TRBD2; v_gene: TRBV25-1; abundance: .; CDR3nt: TGTGCCAGCAGCCTCCCGGGGGGGGAGGCCTACGAGCAGTACTTC; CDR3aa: CASSLPGGEAYEQYF
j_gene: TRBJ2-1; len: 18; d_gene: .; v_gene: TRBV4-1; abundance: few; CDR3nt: TGCGCCAGCAGCCACCCCAGGGCGGCGGGAATCAGGGGCAATGAGCAGTTCTTC; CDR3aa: CASSHPRAAGIRGNEQFF
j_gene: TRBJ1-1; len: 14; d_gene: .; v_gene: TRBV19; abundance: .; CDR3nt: TGTGCCAGTACCACACAGCCCGGGAACACTGAAGCTTTCTTT; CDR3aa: CASTTQPGNTEAFF
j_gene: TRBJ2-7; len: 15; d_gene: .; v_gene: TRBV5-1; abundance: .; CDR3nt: TGCGCCAGCACCCGGGGAGGACGGAACTCCTACGAGCAGTACTTC; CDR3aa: CASTRGGRNSYEQYF
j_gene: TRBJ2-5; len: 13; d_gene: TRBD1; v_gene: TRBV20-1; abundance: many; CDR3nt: TGCAGTGCCCAGGGGGTTGGTGGTGAGACCCAGTACTTC; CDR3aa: CSAQGVGGETQYF
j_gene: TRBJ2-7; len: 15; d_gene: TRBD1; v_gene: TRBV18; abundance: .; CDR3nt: TGTGCCAGCTCACCACGGGACAGGGTGACCTACGAGCAGTACTTC; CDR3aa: CASSPRDRVTYEQYF
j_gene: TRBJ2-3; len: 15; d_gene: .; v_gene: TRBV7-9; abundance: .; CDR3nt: TGTGCCAGCAGACCCCCAGGGGTTAGCACAGATACGCAGTATTTT; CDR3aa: CASRPPGVSTDTQYF
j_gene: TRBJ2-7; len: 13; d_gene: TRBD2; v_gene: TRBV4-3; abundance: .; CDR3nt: TGCGCCAGCAGCCAAGTACGGGAGGCCGAGCAGTACTTC; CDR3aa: CASSQVREAEQYF
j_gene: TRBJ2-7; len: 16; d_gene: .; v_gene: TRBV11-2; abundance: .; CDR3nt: TGTGCCAGCAGCCGAATAGGGACCGACGTTTCTGGCGAGCAGTACTTC; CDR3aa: CASSRIGTDVSGEQYF
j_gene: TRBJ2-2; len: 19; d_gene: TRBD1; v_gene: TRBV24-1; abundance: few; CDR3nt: TGTGCCACCAGTGACCGTGGAGGTAGGGGACAGACTAACACCGGGGAGCTGTTTTTT; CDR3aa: CATSDRGGRGQTNTGELFF
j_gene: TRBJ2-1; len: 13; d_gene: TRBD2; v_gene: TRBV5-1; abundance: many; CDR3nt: TGCGCCAGCAGCCCCGGACTAGCTTCTGAGCAGTTCTTC; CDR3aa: CASSPGLASEQFF
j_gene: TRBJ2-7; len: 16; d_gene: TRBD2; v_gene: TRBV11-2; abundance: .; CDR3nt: TGTGCCAGCAGCTTAGGTGGCGGGAGAGACTCCTACGAGCAGTACTTC; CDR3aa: CASSLGGGRDSYEQYF
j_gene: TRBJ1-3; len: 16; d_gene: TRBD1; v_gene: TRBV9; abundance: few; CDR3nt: TGTGCCAGCAGCGTGAGAACAGGGGCAACTGGAAACACCATATATTTT; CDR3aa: CASSVRTGATGNTIYF
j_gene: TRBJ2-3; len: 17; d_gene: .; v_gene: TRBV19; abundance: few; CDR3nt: TGTGCCAGTAGTTTTCTAGGGGGATCCGCTAGCACAGATACGCAGTATTTT; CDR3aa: CASSFLGGSASTDTQYF
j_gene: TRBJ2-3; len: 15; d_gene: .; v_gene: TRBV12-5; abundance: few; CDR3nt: TGTGCTAGTGGTTTGATAAGACAGGGCACAGATACGCAGTATTTT; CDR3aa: CASGLIRQGTDTQYF
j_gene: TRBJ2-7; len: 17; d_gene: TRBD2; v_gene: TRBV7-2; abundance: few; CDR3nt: TGTGCCAGCAGCTCAGGACTAGCGGGAGGGAGCTCCTACGAGCAGTACTTC; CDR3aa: CASSSGLAGGSSYEQYF
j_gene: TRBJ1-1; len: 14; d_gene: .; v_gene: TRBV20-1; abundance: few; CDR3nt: TGCAGTGCTAGAGGTCAGGCAGGGAACACTGAAGCTTTCTTT; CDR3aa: CSARGQAGNTEAFF
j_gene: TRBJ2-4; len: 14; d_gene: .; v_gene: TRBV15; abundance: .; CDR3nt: TGTGCCACCAGCAGCGGAGAAGCCAAAAACATTCAGTACTTC; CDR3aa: CATSSGEAKNIQYF
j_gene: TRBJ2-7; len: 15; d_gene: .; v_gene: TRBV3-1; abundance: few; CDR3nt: TGTGCCAGCAGCCAAGTCGGCAGTCTAGCCTACGAGCAGTACTTC; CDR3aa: CASSQVGSLAYEQYF